The clone carrying this T cell receptor beta chain was counted between two and nine times. Its specificity is not known. This record comes from a study of cytomegalovirus exposure and HLA in healthy donors. The study, taken as a whole, reports: The authors considered a cluster of highly shared sequence variants likely to be a sequencing artifact.

PCR used 60 Vbeta primers and 13 Jbeta primers. TCRdb keeps only in-frame clones here, not all; method: immunoSEQ multiplex PCR. The sample has roughly 190,000 clones; approximately 86% are singletons. The specimen was PBMCs. The TCR comes from a boy between 2 and 10 years old in good health and CMV-seronegative.

The CDR3 DNA reads TGCAGCGTTGAAGGTCGCCGGGGTTTGGGCGAAGCTTTCTTT. It codes for CSVEGRRGLGEAFF. V and J are TRBV29-1 and TRBJ1-1; D unclear. Germline V gene data show CDR1 as SQVTM and CDR2 as ANQGSEA. V shed 1 base and J shed 8 bases, with 17 bases lying between them. The CDR3 runs 14 residues.